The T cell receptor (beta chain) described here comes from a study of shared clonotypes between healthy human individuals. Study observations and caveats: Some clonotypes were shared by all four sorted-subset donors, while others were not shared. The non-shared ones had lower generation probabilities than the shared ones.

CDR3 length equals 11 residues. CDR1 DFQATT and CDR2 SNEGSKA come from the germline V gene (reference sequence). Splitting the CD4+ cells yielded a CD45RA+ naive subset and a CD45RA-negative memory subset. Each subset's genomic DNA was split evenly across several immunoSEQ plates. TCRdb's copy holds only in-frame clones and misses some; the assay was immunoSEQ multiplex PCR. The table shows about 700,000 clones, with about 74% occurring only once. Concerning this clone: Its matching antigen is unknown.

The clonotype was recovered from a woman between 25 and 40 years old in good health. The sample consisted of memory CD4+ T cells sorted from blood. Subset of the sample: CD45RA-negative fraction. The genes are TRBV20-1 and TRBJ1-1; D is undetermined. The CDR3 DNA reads TGCAGCCTCCCGGGGAACACTGAAGCTTTCTTT. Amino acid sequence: CSLPGNTEAFF.